This T cell receptor beta chain came from a study of response to subunit inactivated influenza vaccine. Using its own MiXCR run on the RT-PCR reads, TCRdb lists one record per CDR3 protein. Found here are more than 700,000 distinct CDR3 sequences, 21% of them singletons; the top ten hold about a tenth. Study-wide points: The authors suggested that few new T cells are recruited per seasonal influenza vaccination.

This clonotype was detected only a few times. Its target is unknown. V lost 1 base, J lost 3 bases, and 6 bases lay in between. CDR1 and CDR2 (germline): ENHRY, SYGVKD. This CDR3 is 13 amino acids long. Sequenced material: PBMCs from blood, taken roughly 5 days after vaccination. V and J are TRBV10-3 and TRBJ2-5, with D possibly matching TRBD1 (5 bases). The TCR was taken from a man aged 45-65 years who received an inactivated influenza vaccine. The CDR3 DNA follows: TGTGCCATCAGTGAGTTCAGGGAAGAGACCCAGTACTTC. It translates to CAISEFREETQYF.